This T cell receptor beta chain was documented in a study of molecular identifiers for immune sequencing clone quantification. Overall study findings and caveats: Barcode sharing among identical TCR molecules could make large clones appear smaller.

This clonotype was counted only a few times. Its specificity is not known. Bulk TCR libraries used previously described methods and listed TCR primers. TCRdb redid the calling of the PCR reads with MiXCR, one entry per CDR3 protein. The data show 400,000 to 600,000 distinct CDR3 sequences, around 25% seen once. The V gene lost 6 bases and the J gene lost 3 bases, with 14 bases spanning the gap. The CDR3 contains 15 residues. Germline CDR1 MNHEY, CDR2 SVGAGI. Naive CD8 libraries were made from roughly 18,000 to 920,000 sorted cells, and they used 10%, 30% or 50% RNA. As CD8+CD4-CCR7+CD45RA+ cells, naive CD8 T cells were sorted.

The sequence was obtained from a human donor in good health. Some libraries in this study had Jurkat cell RNA spiked in. Sequencing input: naive CD8+ T cells from blood, with Jurkat cell RNA spiked in. Subset meaning: FACS-sorted CD8+CD4-CCR7+CD45RA+ naive T cells. The chain employs TRBV6-5 and TRBJ2-2, with D perhaps matching TRBD2 (5 bases). CDR3 in amino acids: CASSYTGSDTGELFF. As DNA, the CDR3 is TGTGCCAGCAGCTACACGGGGTCGGACACCGGGGAGCTGTTTTTT.